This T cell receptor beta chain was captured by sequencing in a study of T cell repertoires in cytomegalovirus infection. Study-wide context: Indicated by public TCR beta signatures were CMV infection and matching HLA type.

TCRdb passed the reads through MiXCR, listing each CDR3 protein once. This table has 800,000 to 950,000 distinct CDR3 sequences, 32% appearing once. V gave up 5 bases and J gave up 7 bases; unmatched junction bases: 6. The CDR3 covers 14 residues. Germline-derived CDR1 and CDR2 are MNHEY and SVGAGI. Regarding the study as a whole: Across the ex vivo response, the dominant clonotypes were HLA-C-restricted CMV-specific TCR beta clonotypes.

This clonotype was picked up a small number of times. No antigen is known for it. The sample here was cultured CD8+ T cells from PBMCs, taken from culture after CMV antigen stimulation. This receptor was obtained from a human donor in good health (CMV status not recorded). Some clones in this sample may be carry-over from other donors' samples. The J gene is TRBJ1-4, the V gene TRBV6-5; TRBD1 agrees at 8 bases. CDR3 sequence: CASSGQGSAEKLFF. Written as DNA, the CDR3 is TGTGCCAGCAGTGGACAGGGTTCAGCTGAAAAACTGTTTTTT.